What follows are 5 T cell receptor beta chains derived from one specimen sequenced in a study of cytomegalovirus exposure and HLA in healthy donors. PCR was performed using 60 Vbeta and 13 Jbeta primers. Only in-frame clones appear in the TCRdb table, and some are missing; sequencing was by immunoSEQ multiplex PCR. This sample has 150,000 to 200,000 clones, with around nine tenths found just once. Input material: PBMCs. The receptor set was obtained from a woman in her twenties or thirties in good health and CMV-seronegative.

This chain links TRBV30 with TRBJ1-3; D is unclear. The CDR3 has 14 amino acids. CDR1 is GTSNPN, CDR2 SVGIG, per germline (reference sequence). V dropped 0 bases and J dropped 7 bases, with 13 bases sitting between them. The DNA for the CDR3 is TGTGCCTGGAGTGTAGAACGTTCGGGGAACACCATATATTTT. Its protein product is CAWSVERSGNTIYF.

This clone has just one count. The rearrangement links TRBV19 to TRBJ2-1, with a weak D call TRBD2 (5 bases). Germline assignment: CDR1 LNHDA and CDR2 SQIVND (reference sequence). V was clipped by 8 bases and J by 2 bases, with 7 bases between them. CDR3 length: 12 residues. The CDR3 spells CASQRTYNEQFF. CDR3 in DNA: TGTGCCAGTCAGCGGACCTACAATGAGCAGTTCTTC.

This clone was observed a single time. The chain joins TRBV5-6 to TRBJ2-2, with 8 bases lining up with TRBD2. CDR3 size: 15 residues. The trim removed 4 bases at V and 7 bases at J, leaving 9 bases unmatched. The germline V gene has CDR1 SGHDT and CDR2 YYEEEE. The CDR3 bases are TGTGCCAGCAGCAAAGGACAGCGGGGGATCGGGGAGCTGTTTTTT. Translated: CASSKGQRGIGELFF.

The chain links TRBV27 to TRBJ1-6; D remains ambiguous. The CDR3 runs to 13 residues. Germline CDR1 MNHEY, CDR2 SMNVEV (reference sequence). V was shortened by 4 bases and J by 10 bases, with 11 bases between the two germline ends. DNA for the CDR3: TGTGCCAGCAGTTGGCAAGGGAGGTCACCCCTCCACTTT. Protein product: CASSWQGRSPLHF.

The V call is TRBV6-1, the J call TRBJ2-3; D not certain. The CDR3 runs to 12 residues. V dropped 5 bases and J dropped 3 bases, with 6 bases sitting between them. CDR1 is MNHNS, CDR2 SASEGT, per germline. The CDR3 nucleotides are TGTGCCAGCAGTTCTACTACAGATACGCAGTATTTT. Its protein product is CASSSTTDTQYF.